Below, one TCR beta chain is given with its context. Its antigen is still unknown. The data derive from a study of T cell responses to AZD1222 COVID-19 vaccine. The study's findings and limits: Donors were largely white British and mainly female; clonal diversity was possibly underestimated. CD4 TCRs covered the whole spike, strongest at regions 160-218 and 743-854. Just six people given AZD1222 tested seropositive at baseline.

Sequencing used immunoSEQ multiplex PCR; TCRdb keeps in-frame clones, though not all of them. The sample has 150,000 to 200,000 clones, just over 90% seen once. The germline V gene has CDR1 MNHNY and CDR2 SVGAGI (reference sequence). V lost 6 bases, J lost 9 bases, and 8 bases stayed unmatched. There are 13 residues in the CDR3. Analyses pooled second doses at about 4 or about 12 weeks. This sequence was found in an adult who received the AZD1222 COVID-19 vaccine. The chain has TRBV6-6 and TRBJ1-5; 7 positions agree with TRBD1. The sequenced sample was peripheral blood, obtained 28 days after the second AZD1222 dose. This CDR3 is CASSKGQYRPQHF. The CDR3 region has the DNA TGTGCCAGCAGCAAGGGACAGTACAGGCCCCAGCATTTT.